This T cell receptor (beta chain) was documented in a study of blood T cells in healthy people across ages. Per germline, CDR1 DFQATT and CDR2 SNEGSKA (reference sequence). The V segment lost 3 bases and the J segment 9 bases; nucleotides outside the gene matches: 4. The CDR3 consists of 14 residues. As regards this clonotype: Its antigen is not known.

A second PCR, run for roughly 7 to 11 cycles, used a sample-barcoded 5' primer plus a J-beta primer mix. All cDNA molecules were each tagged by a template-switch adaptor with 12 random nucleotides. Each CDR3 protein is one row after TCRdb ran MiXCR on the 5' RACE reads. The sample carries hundreds of thousands of distinct CDR3 sequences, roughly 60% recorded once. Whole-study results and caveats: A strong correlation between TCR beta diversity and naive T cell percentage was seen.

This chain links TRBV20-1 with TRBJ2-1; TRBD2 matches at 14 bases. The receptor was derived from a man aged 30-40 years in good health. Sequencing was done on a sample of blood. The CDR3, as DNA: TGCAGTGCTAGCGGACTAGCGGGGGGTCGTGAGCAGTTCTTC. It is translated as CSASGLAGGREQFF.